This TCR beta chain was found in a study of T cells in Graves' hyperthyroidism and ophthalmopathy. RNA transcripts served as the template for amplifying TCR beta CDR3 regions. The HTBI primer set served for first-round RT-PCR of the TCR CDR3. TCRdb re-called the multiplex PCR reads through MiXCR, storing one row per CDR3 protein. The sample includes almost 600,000 distinct CDR3 sequences, about 15% of them seen just once. The CDR3 runs 12 residues. CDR1 and CDR2 (germline): SGHTA, FQGTGA. V was cut by 8 bases and J by 5 bases, with 12 bases left in between. As concerns this clonotype: This may come from a read error, since a much larger clone is one base off.

Each diagnosis was grounded in clinical symptoms, serum thyroxine and TRAb, thyroid ultrasound, and orbital computed tomography. The blood sample was taken at first hyperthyroidism diagnosis, before any ophthalmopathy symptoms. Fresh peripheral blood, 7.5 to 10 ml, was the source of the PBMCs. The gene calls are TRBV7-3 and TRBJ2-5; D gene uncertain. The sequencing sample was made of blood. This receptor was taken from a woman in her 30s with Graves' hyperthyroidism that later progressed to Graves' ophthalmopathy. The CDR3 loop is CASARTGETQYF. The CDR3 DNA reads TGTGCCAGCGCCCGGACCGGGGAGACCCAGTACTTC.